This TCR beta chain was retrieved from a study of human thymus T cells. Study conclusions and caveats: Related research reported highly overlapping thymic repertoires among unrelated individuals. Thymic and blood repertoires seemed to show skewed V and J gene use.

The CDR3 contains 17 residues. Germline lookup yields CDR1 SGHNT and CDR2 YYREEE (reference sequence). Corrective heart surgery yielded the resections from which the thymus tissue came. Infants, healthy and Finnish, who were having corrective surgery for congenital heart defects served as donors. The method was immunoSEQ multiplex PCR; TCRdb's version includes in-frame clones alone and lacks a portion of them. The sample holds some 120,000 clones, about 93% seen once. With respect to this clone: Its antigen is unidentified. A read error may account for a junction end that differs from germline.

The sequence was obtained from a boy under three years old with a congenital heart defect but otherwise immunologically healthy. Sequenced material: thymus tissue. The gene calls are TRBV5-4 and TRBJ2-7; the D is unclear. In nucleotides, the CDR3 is TGCGCCAGCAGCCAAGATACAAGTTTAGATACCAACTACGAGCAGTACTTC. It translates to CASSQDTSLDTNYEQYF.